This T cell receptor beta chain was recovered during a study of radiotherapy plus CTLA-4 blockade in lung cancer. Overall study: Patients showed objective responses in about 20% of cases and disease control in 25% to 40%. General study results and limits: There was expansion of tumor-derived TCR clones in blood after radiotherapy plus ipilimumab.

Patients with chemo-refractory metastatic non-small-cell lung cancer received focal radiation plus CTLA-4 blockade with ipilimumab. The V end was cut by 7 bases, the J end by 7 bases, with 21 bases between. This CDR3 comprises 14 residues. Germline V CDR1 and CDR2: SGDLS, YYNGEE. With respect to this clone: Its antigen is currently unknown.

Clones were read by immunoSEQ multiplex PCR, and TCRdb kept only the in-frame ones, dropping some. The sample yields about 110,000 clones, over 75% seen once. The sample was peripheral blood, taken from a patient treated with radiotherapy plus ipilimumab. This clonotype originated in a human donor with non-small cell lung cancer that progressed on radiotherapy plus ipilimumab. Some clones in this sample may be carry-over from other donors' samples. J is TRBJ2-7 and V is TRBV9, with D possibly being TRBD2 (6 bases). The CDR3 DNA reads as TGTGCCAGCTCTGTGGGGCAAGTCGGGGGTGAGCAGTACTTC. This translates into CASSVGQVGGEQYF. The full variable domain, completed using reference TRBV9 and TRBJ2-7, is DSGVTQTPKHLITATGQRVTLRCSPRSGDLSVYWYQQSLDQGLQFLIQYYNGEERAKGNILERFSAQQFPDLHSELNLSSLELGDSALYFCASSVGQVGGEQYFGPGTRLTVT.